The 21 T cell receptor beta chains presented below share a single source sample, sequenced in a study of early stage breast cancer tumors. This table comes from immunoSEQ multiplex PCR, and its TCRdb copy is limited to in-frame clones, with some not included. The table lists 25,000 to 35,000 clones, approximately 80% of them singletons, with over 9.5% in the top ten. What was sequenced was blood. Every receptor here comes from a person aged 55 to 70 with breast cancer.

J is TRBJ2-7 and V is TRBV28, with 7 bases identical to TRBD1. Germline V gene sequence: CDR1 MDHEN, CDR2 SYDVKM. This CDR3 is built from 15 residues. Trimming cost V 6 bases and J 2 bases; bases outside gene matches: 10. The CDR3 DNA reads TGTGCCAGCAGGCCGGGACAGCTGGAAGCCTACGAGCAGTACTTC. Protein sequence: CASRPGQLEAYEQYF.

This chain links TRBV19 with TRBJ1-2, with D maybe TRBD1 (6 bases). Between the trimmed V and J ends, which lost 6 bases and 5 bases, there was a span of 19 bases. The CDR3 loop spans 15 amino acids. Germline assignment: CDR1 LNHDA and CDR2 SQIVND (reference sequence). The CDR3 DNA follows: TGTGCCAGTAGAACTCAAGGGGGAGCAGAGTATGGCTACACCTTC. It yields the protein CASRTQGGAEYGYTF.

The chain couples TRBV7-7 to TRBJ1-2; D is perhaps TRBD1 (6 bases). The germline V gene encodes CDR1 SSHAT and CDR2 FNYEAQ (reference sequence). The CDR3 has 14 residues. V was cut by 3 bases and J by 3 bases, with 11 bases left in between. CDR3 in amino acids: CASSLVDSHYGYTF. CDR3 nucleotide sequence: TGTGCCAGCAGCTTGGTGGACAGTCACTATGGCTACACCTTC.

V gene TRBV5-4 combines with J gene TRBJ2-7, with TRBD2 matching over 10 bases. Germline V gene data show CDR1 as SGHNT and CDR2 as YYREEE (reference sequence). With V trimmed by 0 bases and J by 2 bases, 11 bases remained unmatched. This CDR3 has 18 residues. The CDR3 DNA reads as TGTGCCAGCAGCTTGGATCTAGCGGGAGCATCGGGGCCCTACGAGCAGTACTTC. Encoded protein: CASSLDLAGASGPYEQYF.

The chain employs TRBV7-9 and TRBJ1-1, with 9 bases identical to TRBD1. V was pared by 4 bases and J by 8 bases, with 8 bases of the junction left unmatched. Per the germline V gene, CDR1 is SEHNR and CDR2 is FQNEAQ (reference sequence). CDR3 length: 14 residues. CDR3 residues: CASSSTSGTGEAFF. Here the CDR3 DNA reads TGTGCCAGCAGCTCCACCTCCGGGACAGGGGAAGCTTTCTTT.

The chain recombines TRBV21-1 with TRBJ2-1; the table assigns TRBD1, which was not confirmed against the DNA. TRBV21-1 is flagged as a pseudogene. This CDR3 contains 16 residues. This CDR3 is CASSKGLRDRDNEQFF. DNA of the CDR3: TGTGCCAGCAGCAAGGGACTCCGGGACAGGGACAATGAGCAGTTCTTC.

The CDR3 reads CAWRLTQYF. CDR3 in DNA: TGTGCCTGGAGATTAACCCAGTACTTC. J is TRBJ2-5 and V is TRBV30; D is undetermined. CDR1 and CDR2 from the germline V gene are GTSNPN and SVGIG (reference sequence). The CDR3 is made up of 9 amino acids. Trimming cost V 3 bases and J 8 bases, with 4 bases left between them.

This clone was seen a handful of times. The rearrangement uses TRBV18 and TRBJ2-7; 7 bases align to TRBD1. This CDR3 has 14 amino acids. V was pared by 3 bases and J by 5 bases, with 7 bases of the junction left unmatched. From germline, CDR1 is KGHSH and CDR2 LQKENI. The CDR3 reads CASSPQGQKNEQYF. The CDR3 bases are TGTGCCAGCTCACCGCAGGGACAGAAGAACGAGCAGTACTTC.

The CDR3 loop reads CAWRTSGLTDTQYF. The CDR3 region has the DNA TGTGCCTGGAGGACTAGCGGACTCACAGATACGCAGTATTTT. The chain couples TRBV30 to TRBJ2-3; 9 bases line up with TRBD2. The length of the CDR3 is 14 residues. Trimming took 3 bases from V and 2 from J; bases not matched to a gene: 3. Germline-derived CDR1 and CDR2 are GTSNPN and SVGIG (reference sequence). The full variable domain, rest sourced from reference TRBV30 and TRBJ2-3, is SQTIHQWPATLVQPVGSPLSLECTVEGTSNPNLYWYRQAAGRGLQLLFYSVGIGQISSEVPQNLSASRPQDRQFILSSKKLLLSDSGFYLCAWRTSGLTDTQYFGPGTRLTVL.

The chain links TRBV5-6 to TRBJ2-7; 9 bases are shared with TRBD1. V was clipped by 2 bases and J by 5 bases; unmatched bases: 8. Germline lookup yields CDR1 SGHDT and CDR2 YYEEEE. The CDR3 is made up of 15 amino acids. The CDR3, as DNA: TGTGCCAGCAGCTTCACCGGGACAGGGAAGAACGAGCAGTACTTC. Amino acids: CASSFTGTGKNEQYF.

The J gene is TRBJ2-5, the V gene TRBV5-1; 7 bases match TRBD2. Losses at the gene ends were 0 bases for V and 0 bases for J; bases not matched to a gene: 2. The CDR3 covers 15 residues. Germline V CDR1 and CDR2: SGHRS, YFSETQ. The CDR3 DNA reads as TGCGCCAGCAGCTTGGCCGGGGGGTACCAAGAGACCCAGTACTTC. Amino acid sequence: CASSLAGGYQETQYF.

The V call is TRBV6-5, the J call TRBJ2-1; 8 nucleotides match TRBD2. The V and J ends lost 0 bases and 5 bases, in that order; junction bases with no gene match: 6. Germline lookup yields CDR1 MNHEY and CDR2 SVGAGI. The CDR3 runs 16 residues. The CDR3 here is CASSYSAASGHNEQFF. The CDR3 bases are TGTGCCAGCAGTTACTCGGCGGCTAGCGGGCACAATGAGCAGTTCTTC.

This clone came up a few times. The chain combines TRBV5-4 with TRBJ2-5; no firm D call. The V end was cut by 4 bases, the J end by 5 bases, with 12 bases between. The CDR3 is 13 amino acids. The germline V gene encodes CDR1 SGHNT and CDR2 YYREEE (reference sequence). The DNA of the CDR3 is TGTGCCAGCAGCATCAGTGGGCAGGAGACCCAGTACTTC. This encodes CASSISGQETQYF.

The V and J genes are TRBV11-3 and TRBJ1-1; possibly TRBD1 for D (5 bases). V lost 3 bases and J 7 bases, leaving 6 bases between the germline ends. This CDR3 has 11 residues. From germline, CDR1 is SGHNT and CDR2 YENEEA. This chain's CDR3 is CASSLTDEAFF. The DNA for the CDR3 is TGTGCCAGCAGCTTGACAGATGAAGCTTTCTTT.

V gene TRBV7-9 combines with J gene TRBJ1-5, with D perhaps matching TRBD1 (5 bases). Trimming took off 4 bases at V and 13 bases at J, with 17 bases between the two ends. The germline CDR1 and CDR2 sequences are SEHNR and FQNEAQ (reference sequence). The CDR3 length is 13 residues. The CDR3 loop reads CASSSSPGGVQHF. In DNA form, the CDR3 reads TGTGCCAGCAGCTCCAGTCCCGGGGGGGTACAGCATTTT.

This clone has a handful of counts. The rearrangement links TRBV18 to TRBJ2-7, with 9 bases aligning to TRBD1. This CDR3 has 15 amino acids. The V and J ends lost 3 bases and 4 bases, in that order; junction bases with no gene match: 7. Germline lookup yields CDR1 KGHSH and CDR2 LQKENI. CDR3 DNA sequence: TGTGCCAGCTCACCCTCGGGGACAGGGCTGTACGAGCAGTACTTC. This translates into CASSPSGTGLYEQYF.

This rearrangement joins TRBV7-2 to TRBJ1-5; 7 bases map to TRBD1. The trim removed 5 bases at V and 2 bases at J, leaving 0 bases unmatched. CDR1 and CDR2 (germline): SGHTA, FQGNSA. The CDR3 has 13 residues. The CDR3 loop reads CASSGQGNQPQHF. The CDR3 nucleotides read TGTGCCAGCAGCGGACAGGGCAATCAGCCCCAGCATTTT.

The gene calls are TRBV5-1 and TRBJ2-7; 8 bases fit TRBD1. Germline V gene lookup returns CDR1 SGHRS and CDR2 YFSETQ. J was trimmed by 5 bases and V by 4 bases; bases with no gene match: 8. This CDR3 has 14 amino acids. CDR3 in DNA: TGCGCCAGCAGCCCTCTGACAGGGGAGGACGAGCAGTACTTC. Amino acids: CASSPLTGEDEQYF.

V is TRBV5-1 and J is TRBJ2-5, with 16 positions matching TRBD2. Germline V gene sequence: CDR1 SGHRS, CDR2 YFSETQ. This CDR3 has 17 amino acids. V lost 4 bases, J lost 4 bases, and 7 bases stayed unmatched. This CDR3 reads CASSAGTSGRVGETQYF. The CDR3 nucleotides are TGCGCCAGCAGCGCCGGGACTAGCGGGAGGGTGGGAGAGACCCAGTACTTC. Combining the CDR3 with reference TRBV5-1 and TRBJ2-5 gives the whole variable domain KAGVTQTPRYLIKTRGQQVTLSCSPISGHRSVSWYQQTPGQGLQFLFEYFSETQRNKGNFPGRFSGRQFSNSRSEMNVSTLELGDSALYLCASSAGTSGRVGETQYFGPGTRLLVL.

The rearrangement joins TRBV5-4 to TRBJ2-1; weak D call: TRBD2 (6 bases). CDR1 is SGHNT, CDR2 YYREEE, per germline (reference sequence). This CDR3 comprises 17 residues. V was pared by 4 bases and J by 3 bases, with 20 bases between. The CDR3 is CASSLGGGGAGYNEQFF. CDR3 coding DNA: TGTGCCAGCAGCCTGGGCGGCGGAGGAGCGGGCTACAATGAGCAGTTCTTC.

The chain employs TRBV29-1 and TRBJ1-2, with D hard to call. Germline-derived CDR1 and CDR2 are SQVTM and ANQGSEA. The CDR3 totals 10 residues. Trimming removed 7 bases at V and 8 bases at J, with 11 bases between. CDR3: CSAYQVGYTF. The CDR3 nucleotides read TGCAGCGCCTACCAGGTGGGCTACACCTTC.